The 19 T cell receptor beta chains listed next were all sequenced from one sample in a study of blood T cell repertoires in COVID-19. Here immunoSEQ multiplex PCR was the method, and the copy in TCRdb shows in-frame clones only, minus some. The repertoire has roughly 290,000 clones, just under 85% of them found once; the top ten carry about 4%. The sample taken for sequencing was peripheral blood. The receptors stem from a woman between 45 and 60 years old with active or convalescent COVID-19.

The J gene is TRBJ1-3, the V gene TRBV3-1 (or the pseudogene TRBV3-2); TRBD1 matches at 9 bases. The CDR3 spans 14 residues. Per germline, CDR1 LGHDT and CDR2 YNNKEL (reference sequence). J lost 5 bases, V lost 5 bases, and 4 bases had no gene match. In nucleotides, the CDR3 is TGTGCCAGCAGCGGACAGGGGTCTAGAAACACCATATATTTT. Translated: CASSGQGSRNTIYF.

The rearrangement joins TRBV28 to TRBJ2-5, with 10 bases matching TRBD2. From germline, CDR1 is MDHEN and CDR2 SYDVKM. J lost 6 bases, V lost 4 bases, and 14 bases had no gene match. The length of the CDR3 is 17 residues. The CDR3 spells CASSSHSGRQFGKTQYF. CDR3 sequence (DNA): TGTGCCAGCAGTTCACATAGCGGGAGGCAATTCGGGAAGACCCAGTACTTC.

The CDR3 region is CSVGGEEGYTF. The CDR3 nucleotides are TGCAGCGTTGGGGGCGAGGAAGGCTACACCTTC. This chain uses TRBV29-1 with TRBJ1-2; D perhaps matches TRBD1 (5 bases). Germline V gene lookup returns CDR1 SQVTM and CDR2 ANQGSEA. Trimming took 4 bases from V and 8 from J, leaving 11 bases between them. The CDR3 contains 11 residues.

This clone was detected once. The chain has TRBV7-2 and TRBJ1-1, with 8 bases that match TRBD1. The germline V gene encodes CDR1 SGHTA and CDR2 FQGNSA. This CDR3 region has 14 residues. The trim removed 5 bases at V and 1 base at J, leaving 3 bases unmatched. The CDR3 nucleotides read TGTGCCAGCAGCCGGGGACAGGCGAACACTGAAGCTTTCTTT. This sequence encodes CASSRGQANTEAFF.

This chain joins TRBV19 and TRBJ2-2; D uncertain. The CDR3 has 14 residues. Germline CDR1 reads LNHDA; CDR2 reads SQIVND (reference sequence). V lost 6 bases and J 0 bases, leaving 8 bases between the germline ends. This chain's CDR3 is CASRRESNTGELFF. In nucleotides, the CDR3 is TGTGCCAGTAGACGTGAGTCGAACACCGGGGAGCTGTTTTTT.

The CDR3 here is CASSLEGPAALSVDTQYF. DNA of the CDR3: TGCGCCAGCAGCTTGGAAGGTCCAGCGGCTCTAAGTGTAGATACGCAGTATTTT. The V gene is TRBV5-1, the J gene TRBJ2-3; the D gene is possibly TRBD2 (5 bases). This CDR3 comprises 18 residues. The V end lost 0 bases, the J end lost 5 bases, and 22 bases lay between the germline ends. CDR1 is SGHRS and CDR2 is YFSETQ in the germline V gene. The whole variable domain, filled in from reference TRBV5-1 and TRBJ2-3, reads KAGVTQTPRYLIKTRGQQVTLSCSPISGHRSVSWYQQTPGQGLQFLFEYFSETQRNKGNFPGRFSGRQFSNSRSEMNVSTLELGDSALYLCASSLEGPAALSVDTQYFGPGTRLTVL.

CDR3 coding DNA: TGTGCCAGTACCCGCAGGGGAATGAACACTGAAGCTTTCTTT. It translates to CASTRRGMNTEAFF. The chain recombines TRBV3-1 (or the pseudogene TRBV3-2) with TRBJ1-1, with D possibly TRBD1 on 6 matching bases. The germline V gene has CDR1 LGHDT and CDR2 YNNKEL (reference sequence). The CDR3 totals 14 residues. Trimming cost V 9 bases and J 0 bases, with 14 bases left between them.

The CDR3 DNA reads as TGTGCCAGCAGCCAAAAGGACAGGGCCCACGAGCAGTACTTC. Translation: CASSQKDRAHEQYF. J is TRBJ2-7 and V is TRBV3-1 (or the pseudogene TRBV3-2); 8 bases fit TRBD1. The CDR3 contains 14 residues. The germline V gene encodes CDR1 LGHDT and CDR2 YNNKEL (reference sequence). The V segment lost 2 bases and the J segment 5 bases; nucleotides outside the gene matches: 5.

This clone was observed a single time. The chain joins TRBV19 to TRBJ2-7; 7 bases align to TRBD2. This CDR3 region has 15 residues. Germline V gives CDR1 LNHDA, CDR2 SQIVND (reference sequence). V was pared by 2 bases and J by 6 bases, with 10 bases of the junction left unmatched. This CDR3 reads CASSISRTGGGEQYF. In DNA form, the CDR3 reads TGTGCCAGTAGTATATCTCGGACCGGCGGGGGCGAGCAGTACTTC.

This clone was recorded once. The chain has TRBV7-2 and TRBJ1-1; D gene ambiguous. Germline assignment: CDR1 SGHTA and CDR2 FQGNSA. Trimming shortened V by 3 bases and J by 1 base, and 15 bases separated the two germline ends. CDR3 length: 16 amino acids. CDR3 DNA: TGTGCCAGCAGCTTGCCGGGTTTCGCCCAGAACACTGAAGCTTTCTTT. As protein: CASSLPGFAQNTEAFF.

The chain combines TRBV6-5 with TRBJ2-7; D is possibly TRBD1 (6 bases). The CDR3 loop spans 15 amino acids. Germline CDR1 is MNHEY and CDR2 is SVGAGI. Trimming took 0 bases from V and 2 from J, leaving 11 bases between them. The CDR3: CASSYSWDKAYEQYF. CDR3 nucleotides: TGTGCCAGCAGTTACTCTTGGGACAAAGCCTACGAGCAGTACTTC.

J is TRBJ2-3 and V is TRBV19; the D is unclear. Trimming cost V 10 bases and J 1 base, with 12 bases left between them. CDR1 LNHDA and CDR2 SQIVND come from the germline V gene (reference sequence). The CDR3 is 13 amino acids. The CDR3 region has the DNA TGTGCCACCCTTCTAACAGGCACAGATACGCAGTATTTT. This codes for CATLLTGTDTQYF.

This clone has more than one count but fewer than ten. J is TRBJ2-1 and V is TRBV5-1; the match to TRBD2 covers 14 bases. The CDR3 spans 19 residues. Germline trimming cut 6 bases from V and 3 bases from J; bases unmatched to any gene: 14. Germline V gene data show CDR1 as SGHRS and CDR2 as YFSETQ. The CDR3 coding sequence is TGCGCCAGCATGACTAGCGGGAGGGCCTTAGTCTCCAGCTACAATGAGCAGTTCTTC. Translating gives CASMTSGRALVSSYNEQFF.

V gene TRBV6-1 combines with J gene TRBJ1-1, with D possibly TRBD1 on 5 matching bases. The CDR3 sequence is 14 residues long. The V and J ends lost 3 bases and 1 base respectively, with 9 bases between them. CDR1 and CDR2 from the germline V gene are MNHNS and SASEGT. This CDR3 reads CASSDDSRNTEAFF. CDR3 sequence (DNA): TGTGCCAGCAGTGACGACAGCAGGAACACTGAAGCTTTCTTT.

V is TRBV19 and J is TRBJ1-6, with 8 positions matching TRBD1. The CDR3 length is 14 residues. CDR1 is LNHDA, CDR2 SQIVND, per germline (reference sequence). V shed 5 bases, J shed 10 bases, and the junction held 7 bases outside the gene matches. CDR3 region: CASSSDRGGSPLHF. DNA of the CDR3: TGTGCCAGTAGTTCAGACAGGGGTGGCTCACCCCTCCACTTT.

The chain uses TRBV28 and TRBJ2-7; D call uncertain. The V end lost 3 bases, the J end lost 0 bases, and 12 bases lay between the germline ends. The CDR3 totals 15 residues. The germline gives CDR1 MDHEN, CDR2 SYDVKM. CDR3 in DNA: TGTGCCAGCAGTTTGTTCCCTAGTACCTCCTACGAGCAGTACTTC. Translation gives CASSLFPSTSYEQYF.

This chain uses TRBV7-2 with TRBJ2-3; 9 positions agree with TRBD2. The CDR3 is 15 residues long. Trimming took 1 base from V and 4 from J; bases not matched to a gene: 3. Germline lookup yields CDR1 SGHTA and CDR2 FQGNSA. The CDR3 DNA reads as TGTGCCAGCAGCTTAGGACTAGCGGTCGCAGATACGCAGTATTTT. It yields the protein CASSLGLAVADTQYF.

As DNA, the CDR3 is TGTGCCAGCAGCCCCAAAGCCAACCTCGGGGGCTACACCTTC. This encodes CASSPKANLGGYTF. This chain joins TRBV7-8 and TRBJ1-2; unclear D gene. The CDR3 length is 14 residues. V was clipped by 5 bases and J by 8 bases, with 18 bases between them. Germline V lookup: CDR1 SGHVS, CDR2 FQNEAQ.

The chain combines TRBV7-9 with TRBJ2-1; 9 nucleotides line up with TRBD2. Trimming at V came to 3 bases and at J to 5 bases, leaving 2 bases not matched to a gene. Germline loops: CDR1 SEHNR, CDR2 FQNEAQ (reference sequence). The CDR3 length is 14 residues. This chain's CDR3 is CASSLQRGDNEQFF. CDR3 nucleotides: TGTGCCAGCAGCTTGCAGCGGGGGGACAATGAGCAGTTCTTC.